This TCR beta chain was sequenced for a study of T-cell memory formation after mild COVID-19. Notes on the study in general: Clones that got smaller from day 15 to 85 had even CD4/CD8, while clones growing later tipped toward CD4+. Pre-infection memory showed some responding clones, and this suggested that cross-reactive memory joined.

As to this clonotype: Its antigen is undetermined.

This CDR3 comprises 14 residues. Germline V CDR1 and CDR2: DFQATT, SNEGSKA (reference sequence). Trimming removed 5 bases at V and 8 bases at J, with 18 bases between. TCRdb re-derived calls from the 5' RACE reads in MiXCR, one entry per CDR3 protein. The table includes around 530,000 distinct CDR3 sequences, roughly 20% detected once. The sequence was collected from an adult woman who had mild COVID-19 (a few samples of this study predate the infection). Cell type and time point are not known. The chain links TRBV20-1 to TRBJ2-2, with D unclear. Sequencing used PBMCs or a T cell subset sorted from them (not recorded which). CDR3 sequence reads: CSALFARAAGELFF. CDR3 DNA sequence: TGCAGTGCTCTTTTTGCTAGGGCGGCTGGGGAGCTGTTTTTT.